Described below is a single T cell receptor beta chain sequence and its context. Trimming cost V 4 bases and J 5 bases, with 17 bases left between them. The CDR3 is 16 residues long. The source of the sample is a study of cytomegalovirus exposure and HLA in healthy donors. Primers included in the PCR were 60 Vbeta and 13 Jbeta primers. Data came from immunoSEQ multiplex PCR; TCRdb stores just in-frame clones and leaves some out. The sample comprises about 110,000 clones, 76% of which are singletons, and roughly 2.3% rests with the top ten. The chain uses TRBV23-1 and TRBJ2-2; maybe TRBD1 (5 bases). TRBV23-1 has ORF status, its function being uncertain. Sequencing was carried out using PBMCs. This TCR came from a man between 18 and 35 years old in good health and CMV-seronegative. The CDR3 sequence is CASSLRTLDGTGELFF. Written as DNA, the CDR3 is TGCGCCAGCAGTCTGAGGACACTTGACGGGACCGGGGAGCTGTTTTTT.